This T cell receptor beta chain was recovered during a study of neoadjuvant anti-PD-1 for oral cavity cancer. The overall study: Around day 43, patients without progression received a fourth nivolumab dose before surgery.

These newly diagnosed stage II-IVA oral cavity squamous cell carcinoma patients had no prior systemic or radiation treatment. Patients had HPV-negative, locally advanced oral cavity squamous cell carcinoma. Sequenced by immunoSEQ multiplex PCR; TCRdb stores in-frame clones only, minus some. Here the sample spans tens of thousands of clones, around four fifths being singletons. General observations from the study: Only a few patients per response group were TCR-analyzed; validation needed.

In regard to this clone: Its cognate antigen is unknown.

Source: PBMCs, taken before nivolumab (anti-PD-1) treatment. The sequence came from a person aged 40 to 85 with oral cavity squamous cell carcinoma.

The DNA for the CDR3 is TGTGCCTGGAGTGTTTGGGCAGGGGTGGGGGATGAGCAGTTCTTC. Translating gives CAWSVWAGVGDEQFF. The chain combines TRBV30 with TRBJ2-1, with TRBD1 as a possible D gene (6 bases). The CDR3 is made up of 15 amino acids. The V end was cut by 0 bases, the J end by 8 bases, with 17 bases between. Per the germline V gene, CDR1 is GTSNPN and CDR2 is SVGIG (reference sequence).